This T cell receptor beta chain was sequenced in a study of T cells after posttransplantation cyclophosphamide. General observations from the study: After PTCy, TRB diversity resembled that of CNI/methotrexate controls. Skin or GI-infiltrating T cells shared few TRB sequences with blood.

Profiling relied on immunoSEQ multiplex PCR, and the TCRdb table lists in-frame clones only, not all of them. The repertoire holds roughly 20,000 clones, with over 70% as singletons. Trimming removed 4 bases at V and 12 bases at J, with 13 bases between. Germline assignment: CDR1 SGHDN and CDR2 FVKESK. This CDR3 spans 12 amino acids. Worth noting for this clone: Its antigen remains unknown.

Busulfan-fludarabine conditioning, marrow transplant, and cyclophosphamide on days +3 and +4 were administered. The sample was PBMCs, taken after an allogeneic stem cell transplant with post-transplant cyclophosphamide. The receptor was derived from a male patient in his 30s who received an allogeneic stem cell transplant from a related donor, was CMV-positive, and had acute GVHD only. A subset of T cells may come from the graft donor. The gene calls are TRBV14 and TRBJ2-1; possible D gene TRBD2, 5 bases. The CDR3 protein is CASSPDYGLQFF. CDR3 sequence (DNA): TGTGCCAGCAGCCCTGACTACGGGCTGCAGTTCTTC.